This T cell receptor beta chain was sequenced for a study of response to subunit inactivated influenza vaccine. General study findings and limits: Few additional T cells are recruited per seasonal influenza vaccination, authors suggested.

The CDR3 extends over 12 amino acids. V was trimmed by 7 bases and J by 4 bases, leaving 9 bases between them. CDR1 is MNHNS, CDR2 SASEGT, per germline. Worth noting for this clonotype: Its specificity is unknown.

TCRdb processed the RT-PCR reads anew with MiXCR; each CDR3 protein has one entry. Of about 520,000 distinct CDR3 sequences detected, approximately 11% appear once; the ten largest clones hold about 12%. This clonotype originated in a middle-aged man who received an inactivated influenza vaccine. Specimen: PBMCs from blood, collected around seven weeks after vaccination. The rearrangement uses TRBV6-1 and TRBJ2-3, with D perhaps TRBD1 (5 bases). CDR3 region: CASTGAADTQYF. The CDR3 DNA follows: TGTGCCAGCACTGGGGCGGCAGATACGCAGTATTTT.